This is a list of T cell receptor beta chains from one sample in a study of immune characterization of retroperitoneal liposarcoma. MiXCR, applied by TCRdb to the PCR reads, yields one record per CDR3 protein. Here the sample spans over 9,000 distinct CDR3 sequences, around 24% being singletons. Input material: tumor tissue. These receptor sequences come from a female donor with retroperitoneal liposarcoma. Both conserved end residues are part of each CDR3. Each record gives: V gene, clone size, D gene, J gene, CDR3 DNA, CDR3 protein. D genes are given only for firm matches. The size field is filled for only some rows; it gives once, few, many or a size class.

TRBV6-1,few,TRBD2,TRBJ2-4,TGTGCCAGCAGTCCCGCAGCGGGGGGCTTTAGCTCCTACAATGAGCAGTACTTC,CASSPAAGGFSSYNEQYF
TRBV5-6,NA,NA,TRBJ1-1,TGTGCCAGCAGTCTAACGTCTGAAGCTTTCTTT,CASSLTSEAFF
TRBV27,NA,NA,TRBJ1-4,TGTGCCAGCAGTTTACGGCCACCCAGGGCCGCTATTGCAACTAATGAAAAACTGTTTTTT,CASSLRPPRAAIATNEKLFF
TRBV6-6,NA,NA,TRBJ2-1,TGTGCCAGCAGTTACTCGGGCATTCAGTTCTTC,CASSYSGIQFF
TRBV27,NA,NA,TRBJ2-3,TGTGCCAGCAGTTTATATGCCCCAGGTGGGTTGAGAGATACGCAGTATTTT,CASSLYAPGGLRDTQYF
TRBV6-1,few,NA,TRBJ1-1,TGTGCCAGCAGTGTCCAGAAGACTGAAGCTTTCTTT,CASSVQKTEAFF
TRBV12-3/TRBV12-4,many,TRBD2,TRBJ2-1,TGTGCCAGCAGTTTAGGGCCCCTAGCGGGAGTGTCCCCCAATGAGCAGTTCTTC,CASSLGPLAGVSPNEQFF
TRBV7-6,few,NA,TRBJ1-3,TGTGCCAGCAGCCAACAGGGTTCTTCCTCTGGAAACACCATATATTTT,CASSQQGSSSGNTIYF
TRBV7-3,once,NA,TRBJ1-1,TGTGCCAGCAGCTTAATGCTAAACACTGAAGCTTTCTTT,CASSLMLNTEAFF
TRBV6-1,few,TRBD1,TRBJ2-7,TGTGCCAGCAGTAGCAGACAGGGCTCCTACAATGAGCAGTACTTC,CASSSRQGSYNEQYF
TRBV25-1,few,TRBD2,TRBJ2-7,TGTGCCAGCAGTGGCGGGAGATCCCCCGGGGAGCCCTACAATGAGCAGTACTTC,CASSGGRSPGEPYNEQYF
TRBV12-3/TRBV12-4,NA,NA,TRBJ2-2,TGTGCCAGCAGTTTTCCCGGATTTGGGGAGCTGTTTTTT,CASSFPGFGELFF
TRBV6-5,NA,NA,TRBJ2-1,TGTGCCAGCAGCGATGCCTTGGTAGGCCACCTCTGCAATGAGCAGTTCTTC,CASSDALVGHLCNEQFF
TRBV4-1,few,NA,TRBJ2-7,TGCGCCAGCAGCCAAGACCCCCTGATGTCCTACGAGCAGTACTTC,CASSQDPLMSYEQYF
TRBV6-1,many,TRBD1,TRBJ2-1,TGTGCCAGGGATCGGACAGGCTTCTACTACGAGCAGTTCTTC,CARDRTGFYYEQFF
TRBV6-1,many,NA,TRBJ2-1,TGTGCCAGCGGGGTGGGGGGCGGGATACGTCGGGGGCAGTTCTTC,CASGVGGGIRRGQFF
TRBV7-3,many,NA,TRBJ2-7,TGTGCCAGCAGCTTAGGGGCAGCGAGGGAGCAGTACTTC,CASSLGAAREQYF
TRBV27,NA,NA,TRBJ2-3,TGTGCCAGCAGTTTACGGGGGGATACGCAGTATTTT,CASSLRGDTQYF
TRBV12-3/TRBV12-4,NA,NA,TRBJ2-3,TGTGCCAGCAGCCCTCGGCGGGGATCGGATACGCAGTATTTT,CASSPRRGSDTQYF
TRBV6-1,medium-sized,NA,TRBJ2-3,TGTGCCAGCCGGCGGGATACGCAGTATTTT,CASRRDTQYF
TRBV6-1,many,TRBD2,TRBJ2-7,TGTGCCAGCAGTTGGACTAGCGGGGGGGCCTCTGAGCAGTACTTC,CASSWTSGGASEQYF
TRBV6-1,medium-sized,NA,TRBJ2-3,TGTGCCAGCGGAGGGTTAGACGCAGATACGCAGTATTTT,CASGGLDADTQYF
TRBV7-2,few,NA,TRBJ1-5,TGTGCCAGCAGCTTAGACGCGGGGTTTAGCAATCAGCCCCAGCATTTT,CASSLDAGFSNQPQHF
TRBV12-3/TRBV12-4,NA,TRBD2,TRBJ2-7,TGTGCCAGCAGTTTAGTCGCGGGAGGGCTGAATGAGCAGTACTTC,CASSLVAGGLNEQYF
TRBV7-2,few,NA,TRBJ2-2,TGTGCCAGCAGCTTTCAAGGTGCGGGACAGCGATCCACCGGGGAGCTGTTTTTT,CASSFQGAGQRSTGELFF
TRBV7-8,many,TRBD1,TRBJ2-1,TGTGCCAGCACCGCCGGGACAGGGTACAATGAGCAGTTCTTC,CASTAGTGYNEQFF
TRBV7-7,many,TRBD2,TRBJ2-1,TGTGCTAGCAGCCAACCGGGTAGCGGGGTCTACTACGAGCAGTTCTTC,CASSQPGSGVYYEQFF
TRBV25-1,NA,NA,TRBJ2-3,TGTGCCAGCGAAGGAGCAGGGGAGGGTTTCTATACGCAGTATTTT,CASEGAGEGFYTQYF
TRBV7-3,NA,TRBD2,TRBJ2-3,TGTGCCAGCAGCTTAAGCGGGGGGGCAGATACGCAGTATTTT,CASSLSGGADTQYF
TRBV12-5,NA,NA,TRBJ2-1,TGTGCTAGTGTTCCGGGACAAGCCTACAATGAGCAGTTCTTC,CASVPGQAYNEQFF
TRBV6-1,medium-sized,TRBD1,TRBJ2-1,TGTGCCAGCAGTGCCTGGACAGGGGGTGCGGAGACCCAGTTCTTC,CASSAWTGGAETQFF
TRBV6-5,NA,TRBD2,TRBJ2-1,TGTGCCAGCAGCCCCGGGACTAACTACAATGAGCAGTTCTTC,CASSPGTNYNEQFF
TRBV6-1,few,TRBD1,TRBJ2-1,TGTGCCAGCAGTGAAAGACAGGGGGCTGCCGAGCAGTTCTTC,CASSERQGAAEQFF
TRBV7-6,few,TRBD2,TRBJ2-5,TGTGCCAGCAGCTCTCCTCGACTAGCGGGGCAGGGGACCCAGTACTTC,CASSSPRLAGQGTQYF
TRBV6-9,NA,NA,TRBJ1-2,TGTGCCAGCAGTTATACTAGGGACAATTACTATGGCTACACCTTC,CASSYTRDNYYGYTF
TRBV6-1,many,TRBD1,TRBJ1-2,TGTGCCAGCAGTGACGGACAGGGCGGGGAAGGCTACACCTTC,CASSDGQGGEGYTF
TRBV7-2,medium-sized,TRBD1,TRBJ1-1,TGTGCCAGCAGCCCCCAACCCGGACAGGGGCGAACTGAAGCTTTCTTT,CASSPQPGQGRTEAFF
TRBV7-2,few,NA,TRBJ1-6,TGTGCCAGCAGCTTAGGGGCCAGGCAGCATAGTCCACCCCTCCACTTT,CASSLGARQHSPPLHF
TRBV7-7,medium-sized,NA,TRBJ2-1,TGTGCTAGCAGCTTAAGGGAATTGGGTGAGCAGTTCTTC,CASSLRELGEQFF
TRBV27,few,NA,TRBJ2-1,TGTGCCAGCAGTACCACATACGAGCAGTTCTTC,CASSTTYEQFF
TRBV6-6,few,NA,TRBJ2-6,TGTGCCAGCAGTTACTCCGGTTCTGGGGCCAACGTCCTGACTTTC,CASSYSGSGANVLTF